Following are 26 T cell receptor beta chains from one sample sequenced in a study of beta chain features in type 1 diabetes. Every isolated RNA sample was fully reverse transcribed, so sequencing captured expressed TCRB transcripts. TCRdb's table, derived via immunoSEQ multiplex PCR, lists solely in-frame clones and lacks some. The data hold 110,000 to 150,000 clones, with 9% to 10% observed a single time. Sequenced sample: central memory CD4+ T cells from blood. These TCRs come from a woman in her 40s in good health.

The chain links TRBV6-6 to TRBJ2-1; TRBD1 matches at 7 bases. J gave up 2 bases and V 7 bases, and 5 bases lay outside the gene matches. The CDR3 covers 14 residues. Germline CDR1 and CDR2: MNHNY and SVGAGI (reference sequence). The CDR3 bases are TGTGCCAGCACTCGACAGGGTGCCTACAATGAGCAGTTCTTC. This translates into CASTRQGAYNEQFF.

This clone showed up just a few times. This chain connects TRBV2 to TRBJ2-3; a possible D gene is TRBD2 (7 bases). Per germline, CDR1 SNHLY and CDR2 FYNNEI. The length of the CDR3 is 12 residues. The V end was cut by 8 bases, the J end by 5 bases, with 11 bases between. The CDR3 spells CASYREGDTQYF. DNA for the CDR3: TGTGCCAGCTACAGGGAGGGAGATACGCAGTATTTT.

This chain links TRBV7-9 with TRBJ2-1; 9 positions agree with TRBD1. The CDR3 extends over 15 amino acids. Per the germline V gene, CDR1 is SEHNR and CDR2 is FQNEAQ (reference sequence). J was trimmed by 12 bases and V by 2 bases; bases with no gene match: 11. Here the CDR3 reads CASSLNTGQGRRQFF. Here the CDR3 DNA reads TGTGCCAGCAGCTTAAATACCGGACAGGGGCGTCGGCAGTTCTTC.

This clone was found many times. The rearrangement uses TRBV7-9 and TRBJ2-7, with 8 bases aligning to TRBD1. Germline CDR1 reads SEHNR; CDR2 reads FQNEAQ (reference sequence). This CDR3 is built from 15 residues. V lost 4 bases and J lost 5; bases outside the gene matches: 10. CDR3 sequence: CASSYSRGLGNEQYF. DNA for the CDR3: TGTGCCAGCAGCTACTCCAGGGGGCTTGGGAACGAGCAGTACTTC.

This clone was observed many times. The chain uses TRBV6-6 and TRBJ2-1; TRBD1 matches at 8 bases. The V gene end was trimmed by 6 bases and the J gene end by 9 bases; junction bases not matched to a gene: 10. This CDR3 has 14 amino acids. The germline CDR1 and CDR2 sequences are MNHNY and SVGAGI (reference sequence). CDR3 protein: CASRGQGRVIEQFF. The CDR3 nucleotides read TGTGCCAGCAGAGGACAGGGCCGGGTAATTGAGCAGTTCTTC.

This clone was picked up a small number of times. This rearrangement joins TRBV6-6 to TRBJ2-3, with D perhaps matching TRBD2 (5 bases). The CDR3 contains 15 residues. Trimming took 8 bases from V and 8 from J, leaving 23 bases between them. CDR1 and CDR2 (germline): MNHNY, SVGAGI (reference sequence). Here the CDR3 reads CASAPGGYDTGTQYF. CDR3 DNA: TGTGCCAGCGCGCCCGGAGGATATGACACGGGTACGCAGTATTTT.

The rearrangement uses TRBV7-9 and TRBJ2-3; tentative D call: TRBD2 (5 bases). Germline CDR1 and CDR2: SEHNR and FQNEAQ (reference sequence). The V and J ends lost 6 bases and 2 bases respectively, with 18 bases between them. CDR3 size: 16 residues. Here the CDR3 DNA reads TGTGCCAGCAGGTTAACGCTGTTGAGGGACACAGATACGCAGTATTTT. It yields the protein CASRLTLLRDTDTQYF.

This clone showed up just a few times. This chain links TRBV6-6 with TRBJ2-3; TRBD1 aligns across 10 bases. CDR1 is MNHNY and CDR2 is SVGAGI in the germline V gene (reference sequence). This CDR3 has 15 amino acids. With 4 bases clipped from V and 5 bases from J, the junction kept 6 bases outside the gene matches. The CDR3 coding sequence is TGTGCCAGCAGTTCCCGGGACAGGGGTGTAGATACGCAGTATTTT. It codes for CASSSRDRGVDTQYF.

The gene calls are TRBV18 and TRBJ1-1; 10 bases agree with TRBD1. With 3 bases clipped from V and 11 bases from J, the junction kept 9 bases outside the gene matches. From germline, CDR1 is KGHSH and CDR2 LQKENI. This CDR3 is 14 amino acids long. CDR3 sequence reads: CASSPDRTGGDAFF. CDR3 DNA sequence: TGTGCCAGCTCACCCGACCGGACAGGGGGAGATGCTTTCTTT.

This clone was observed many times. The V and J genes are TRBV18 and TRBJ1-5, with 7 positions matching TRBD1. CDR1 and CDR2 (germline): KGHSH, LQKENI. The CDR3 totals 14 residues. V trimming: 4 bases; J trimming: 3 bases; junction bases outside the gene matches: 3. The CDR3 region has the DNA TGTGCCAGCTCACAGGGGACAGACAATCAGCCCCAGCATTTT. This gives the protein CASSQGTDNQPQHF.

This clone was seen a few times. This chain connects TRBV5-4 to TRBJ2-1; a possible D gene is TRBD2 (5 bases). Trimming removed 0 bases at V and 0 bases at J, with 10 bases between. The germline CDR1 and CDR2 sequences are SGHNT and YYREEE (reference sequence). This CDR3 contains 16 residues. The CDR3 sequence: CASSLGLPSSYNEQFF. As DNA, the CDR3 is TGTGCCAGCAGCTTGGGACTACCTAGCTCCTACAATGAGCAGTTCTTC.

This clone was counted many times. The chain links TRBV15 to TRBJ1-5, with TRBD1 matching 12 bases. Trimming took 2 bases from V and 2 from J; bases not matched to a gene: 10. Germline V gives CDR1 LNHNV, CDR2 YYDKDF (reference sequence). CDR3 size: 19 residues. The DNA for the CDR3 is TGTGCCACCAGCAGACCCCCGGGACAGGGGGCTTTAGGCAATCAGCCCCAGCATTTT. It specifies CATSRPPGQGALGNQPQHF. The complete variable domain, with remaining parts taken from reference TRBV15 and TRBJ1-5, reads DAMVIQNPRYQVTQFGKPVTLSCSQTLNHNVMYWYQQKSSQAPKLLFHYYDKDFNNEADTPDNFQSRRPNTSFCFLDIRSPGLGDTAMYLCATSRPPGQGALGNQPQHFGDGTRLSIL.

A few counts support this clone. V and J are TRBV19 and TRBJ2-5; D might be TRBD2 (6 bases). The end of the DNA fits TRBJ2-7 better, so the J call may be wrong. The length of the CDR3 is 15 residues. The germline V gene encodes CDR1 LNHDA and CDR2 SQIVND (reference sequence). The CDR3 region is CASSIGTGSSYEQYF. The CDR3 DNA sequence: TGTGCCAGTAGTATCGGGACTGGGAGCTCCTACGAGCAGTACTTC.

This clone turned up a few times. The rearrangement links TRBV5-1 to TRBJ1-2; 8 nucleotides agree with TRBD1. The CDR3 runs to 15 residues. V shed 3 bases and J 4 bases; nucleotides not matched to a gene: 8. Germline CDR1 and CDR2: SGHRS and YFSETQ. The CDR3 DNA reads TGCGCCAGCAGCTCGCAATCGGGACAGGCCTATGGCTACACCTTC. It yields the protein CASSSQSGQAYGYTF.

CDR3 protein: CASSLRRDTEAFF. CDR3 in DNA: TGTGCCAGCAGTCTCCGCAGGGACACTGAAGCTTTCTTT. The chain links TRBV27 to TRBJ1-1; TRBD1 might be the D (5 bases). Germline CDR1 and CDR2: MNHEY and SMNVEV (reference sequence). V was shortened by 5 bases and J by 3 bases, with 10 bases between the two germline ends. The CDR3 length is 13 residues.

The chain is built from TRBV29-1 and TRBJ1-3; no definite D call. Germline CDR1 reads SQVTM; CDR2 reads ANQGSEA. The CDR3 contains 13 residues. Trimming took off 7 bases at V and 0 bases at J, with 10 bases between the two ends. CDR3 nucleotides: TGCAGCGCCTTACAGCACTCTGGAAACACCATATATTTT. Amino acids: CSALQHSGNTIYF.

This clone was observed a handful of times. The gene calls are TRBV29-1 and TRBJ1-1; D call uncertain. V lost 4 bases and J 1 base, leaving 10 bases between the germline ends. The germline V gene has CDR1 SQVTM and CDR2 ANQGSEA. This CDR3 is 13 amino acids long. The CDR3 DNA reads as TGCAGCGTTGTGACATCCTCGAACACTGAAGCTTTCTTT. Its protein product is CSVVTSSNTEAFF.

The CDR3 bases are TGTGCCAGTAGTAGCCTGACTACAGATACGCAGTATTTT. Its translation: CASSSLTTDTQYF. The V gene is TRBV6-5, the J gene TRBJ2-3; D unresolved. The CDR3 is 13 amino acids. Germline CDR1 reads MNHEY; CDR2 reads SVGAGI. V shed 9 bases and J shed 3 bases, with 13 bases lying between them.

This clone was observed a handful of times. The chain recombines TRBV21-1 with TRBJ2-5; TRBD2 was called by the table and not checked on the DNA. TRBV21-1 is a pseudogene locus. CDR3 length equals 15 residues. The DNA of the CDR3 is TGTGCCAGCAGCAAAATTCGGCCTAGGAGAGAGACCCAGTACTTC. Translation gives CASSKIRPRRETQYF.

CDR3 bases: TGTGCCAGCAGCAGAGCGGGGGGGCCATACGAGCAGTACTTC. Translated: CASSRAGGPYEQYF. The chain links TRBV11-2 to TRBJ2-7; TRBD2 matches at 10 bases. The CDR3 contains 14 residues. Germline V lookup: CDR1 SGHAT, CDR2 FQNNGV. Trimming removed 5 bases from V and 4 bases from J; junction bases left unmatched: 5.

The V and J genes are TRBV7-8 and TRBJ1-4; D is undetermined. The CDR3 has 14 amino acids. Germline V gene lookup returns CDR1 SGHVS and CDR2 FQNEAQ. The V end was cut by 7 bases, the J end by 5 bases, with 14 bases between. The DNA for the CDR3 is TGTGCCAGCACCCTGAGGGCAGCGAATGAAAAACTGTTTTTT. The encoded protein is CASTLRAANEKLFF.

The CDR3 protein is CASSTRGMAEAFF. DNA for the CDR3: TGTGCCAGCAGCACCAGGGGGATGGCTGAAGCTTTCTTT. The rearrangement links TRBV7-8 to TRBJ1-1; 7 bases fit TRBD1. The CDR3 totals 13 residues. Looked up from germline, CDR1 is SGHVS and CDR2 is FQNEAQ. V lost 5 bases, J lost 6 bases, and 6 bases stayed unmatched.

The gene calls are TRBV18 and TRBJ1-1; 7 nucleotides align to TRBD1. V was pared by 6 bases and J by 10 bases, with 14 bases of the junction left unmatched. The CDR3 runs 14 residues. Germline CDR1 is KGHSH and CDR2 is LQKENI. CDR3 sequence: CASSPKTGVYGAFF. The CDR3 DNA sequence: TGTGCCAGCTCCCCGAAAACAGGGGTGTATGGAGCTTTCTTT. The full variable domain, its missing parts supplied by reference TRBV18 and TRBJ1-1, is NAGVMQNPRHLVRRRGQEARLRCSPMKGHSHVYWYRQLPEEGLKFMVYLQKENIIDESGMPKERFSAEFPKEGPSILRIQQVVRGDSAAYFCASSPKTGVYGAFFGQGTRLTVV.

This chain links TRBV2 with TRBJ2-7, with 9 bases that match TRBD1. This CDR3 region has 14 residues. Germline CDR1 SNHLY, CDR2 FYNNEI. V lost 3 bases, J lost 3 bases, and 3 bases stayed unmatched. The CDR3 region has the DNA TGTGCCAGCAGTGACTGGACAGGGGACTACGAGCAGTACTTC. Residues: CASSDWTGDYEQYF.

This clone was counted between two and nine times. This sequence joins TRBV5-4 and TRBJ2-7, with D uncertain. The CDR3 runs 15 residues. The ends were cut back, 2 bases at V and 1 base at J, with 13 bases in the middle. Germline loops: CDR1 SGHNT, CDR2 YYREEE (reference sequence). The CDR3 nucleotides read TGTGCCAGCAGCTTAGGCCTAGGAATATCCTACGAGCAGTACTTC. This sequence encodes CASSLGLGISYEQYF.

This clone was recorded a few times. The rearrangement uses TRBV10-3 and TRBJ2-3; possible D gene TRBD2, 6 bases. The CDR3 has 13 residues. CDR1 is ENHRY, CDR2 SYGVKD, per germline. The V end lost 11 bases, the J end lost 6 bases, and 18 bases lay between the germline ends. This CDR3 is CAARLESKDTQYF. The CDR3 DNA reads TGTGCCGCCCGACTAGAAAGTAAGGATACGCAGTATTTT.